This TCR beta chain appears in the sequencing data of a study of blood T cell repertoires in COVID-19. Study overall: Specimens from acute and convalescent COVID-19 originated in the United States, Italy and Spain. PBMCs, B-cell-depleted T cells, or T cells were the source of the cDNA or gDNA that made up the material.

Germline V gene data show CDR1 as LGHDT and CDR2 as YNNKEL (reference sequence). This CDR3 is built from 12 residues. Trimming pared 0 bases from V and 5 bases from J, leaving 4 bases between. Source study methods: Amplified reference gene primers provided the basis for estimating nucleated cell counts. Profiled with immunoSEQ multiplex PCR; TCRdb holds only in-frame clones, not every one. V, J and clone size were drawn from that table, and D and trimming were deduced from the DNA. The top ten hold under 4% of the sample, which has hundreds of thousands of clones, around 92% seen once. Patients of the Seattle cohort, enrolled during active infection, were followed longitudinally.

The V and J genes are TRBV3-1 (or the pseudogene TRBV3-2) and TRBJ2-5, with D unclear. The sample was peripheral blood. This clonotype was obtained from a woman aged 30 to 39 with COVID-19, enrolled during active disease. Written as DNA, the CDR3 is TGTGCCAGCAGCCAAGAGGGCGAGACCCAGTACTTC. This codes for CASSQEGETQYF.